These 6 T cell receptor beta chains were sequenced from one sample in a study of identical twins. TCRdb analysed the 5' RACE reads with MiXCR anew, one entry per CDR3 protein. This sample yields roughly 630,000 distinct CDR3 sequences, of which under 8.5% are seen a single time; 1.6% belongs to the top ten. The sample also formed part of further work on yellow fever vaccine responses in identical twins.

Sequencing was carried out using PBMCs. The receptors stem from a woman under 30 in good health.

This clonotype has more than one count but fewer than ten. The rearrangement uses TRBV29-1 and TRBJ1-3, with D uncertain. V was shortened by 2 bases and J by 4 bases, with 24 bases between the two germline ends. In germline, CDR1 is SQVTM, CDR2 ANQGSEA. This CDR3 comprises 18 residues. For the CDR3, the DNA is TGCAGCGTTGAACAGTATGAGGGTCGGACCGCTGAAGGAAACACCATATATTTT. Translating it yields CSVEQYEGRTAEGNTIYF.

The chain joins TRBV24-1 to TRBJ1-6; D is unclear. There are 13 residues in the CDR3. Trimming removed 5 bases at V and 13 bases at J, with 14 bases between. In germline, CDR1 is KGHDR, CDR2 SFDVKD. The CDR3 loop reads CATSGGSSSPLHF. The CDR3 DNA sequence: TGTGCCACCAGTGGAGGCTCGTCCTCGCCCCTCCACTTT.

This clonotype turned up a few times. The chain links TRBV10-3 to TRBJ1-2; no definite D call. The V and J ends lost 5 bases and 5 bases respectively, with 15 bases between them. This CDR3 spans 14 amino acids. Germline lookup yields CDR1 ENHRY and CDR2 SYGVKD. The CDR3 is CAISNLPSTYGYTF. The CDR3 DNA follows: TGTGCCATCAGTAATCTCCCCTCTACTTATGGCTACACCTTC.

This clonotype was detected a few times. This sequence joins TRBV5-5 and TRBJ2-5, with 12 bases matching TRBD2. V dropped 3 bases and J dropped 2; count of bases not matched to a gene: 5. Per germline, CDR1 SGHKS and CDR2 YYEKEE (reference sequence). The CDR3 loop spans 16 amino acids. CDR3 in amino acids: CASSSGLAGIQETQYF. The CDR3 coding sequence is TGTGCCAGCAGCTCCGGACTAGCGGGGATACAAGAGACCCAGTACTTC.

This clonotype was counted at least ten times. CDR3: CATQEASGQETQYF. CDR3 nucleotide sequence: TGCGCCACCCAAGAGGCTAGCGGCCAAGAGACCCAGTACTTC. The J gene is TRBJ2-5, the V gene TRBV5-1; 7 nucleotides agree with TRBD2. Germline V lookup: CDR1 SGHRS, CDR2 YFSETQ. Trimming at V came to 9 bases and at J to 1 base, leaving 9 bases not matched to a gene. This CDR3 has 14 amino acids.

In this sample, this clonotype turned up many times. J is TRBJ2-1 and V is TRBV12-3 or TRBV12-4, with 9 bases fitting TRBD2. There are 15 residues in the CDR3. V shed 1 base, J shed 11 bases, and the junction held 9 bases outside the gene matches. The CDR3 protein is CASSLGGRLAEKQFF. CDR3 in DNA: TGTGCCAGCAGTTTAGGGGGTAGACTAGCGGAAAAGCAGTTCTTC.